This T cell receptor (beta chain) came from a study of blood T cell repertoires in COVID-19. At the level of the study: PBMCs, B-cell-depleted T cells, or T cells provided the cDNA or gDNA that made up the material.

Original processing methods: Amplification of reference gene primers provided the estimated nucleated cell counts. Assay: immunoSEQ multiplex PCR; the TCRdb copy retains only in-frame clones and omits some. That table gives V, J and clone size, and the DNA gave D and trimming. The data show roughly 120,000 clones, with approximately 71% seen just once and 6.5% to 9.5% held by the top ten. This clone showed up just once. The receptor was isolated from a human donor in a cohort sampled during active COVID-19. The specimen was peripheral blood.

As DNA, the CDR3 is TGTGCCAGAAGCTTTGGGGGGGAGTACGAGCAGTACTTC. Its translation: CARSFGGEYEQYF. This sequence joins TRBV5-3 and TRBJ2-7; 7 nucleotides match TRBD2. TRBV5-3 is sorted into the ORF group, with uncertain function. V dropped 2 bases and J dropped 4; count of bases not matched to a gene: 3. The CDR3 has 13 residues.